Detailed here is one T cell receptor beta chain. Isolation of CD4+ naive, central memory, regulatory and stem cell-like memory cells was achieved by sorting via CD45RO/CCR7/CD25/CD127/CD95/CD27. The data belong to a study of beta chain features in type 1 diabetes. At the level of the study: All samples combined gave 95 million to 130 million sorted cells for examination.

V shed 0 bases and J 4 bases; nucleotides not matched to a gene: 2. This CDR3 region has 15 residues. Germline V lookup: CDR1 SGDLS, CDR2 YYNGEE. As every portion of the isolated RNA was reverse transcribed, the sequencing read expressed TCRB transcripts. This table comes from immunoSEQ multiplex PCR, and its TCRdb copy is limited to in-frame clones, with some not included. The sample lists 200,000 to 300,000 clones, 25% to 35% occurring once. This sequence originates from a man aged 25 to 40 in good health. The rearrangement uses TRBV9 and TRBJ2-3; TRBD2 aligns across 10 bases. The sequenced material came from central memory CD4+ T cells from blood. The CDR3 coding sequence is TGTGCCAGCAGCGTAGCTAGCGGGGGAGCAGATACGCAGTATTTT. Amino acid sequence: CASSVASGGADTQYF.